Listed here are 19 T cell receptor beta chains from one sample, sequenced in a study of blood T cell repertoires in COVID-19. Profiled with immunoSEQ multiplex PCR; TCRdb holds only in-frame clones, not every one. This table holds some 250,000 clones, approximately 86% found once. Sequencing was done on a sample of peripheral blood. All receptors derive from a man in his fifties or sixties who had recovered from COVID-19.

The chain couples TRBV30 to TRBJ1-2; D gene uncertain. Trimming stripped 0 bases from V and 7 bases from J, with 6 bases between. The germline gives CDR1 GTSNPN, CDR2 SVGIG (reference sequence). This CDR3 comprises 11 residues. Here the CDR3 reads CAWSVFSGYTF. CDR3 coding DNA: TGTGCCTGGAGTGTCTTCAGTGGCTACACCTTC.

This clone was observed once. The CDR3 DNA reads as TGCAGTGCTAGTACCCCAGGGAGGAATCAGCCCCAGCATTTT. Amino acids: CSASTPGRNQPQHF. The V gene is TRBV20-1, the J gene TRBJ1-5; D might be TRBD1 (5 bases). CDR1 and CDR2 (germline): DFQATT, SNEGSKA (reference sequence). The CDR3 spans 14 residues. Trimming left V 3 bases short and J 4 bases short, with 13 bases between.

The chain joins TRBV5-3 to TRBJ2-7, with D perhaps TRBD1 (5 bases). TRBV5-3 is placed among ORFs of uncertain function. V lost 10 bases, J lost 1 base, and 21 bases lay in between. The CDR3 runs 15 residues. CDR3 bases: TGTGCCCCAGTTTCTGGGCAGGGTGGGTCCTACGAGCAGTACTTC. Translating it yields CAPVSGQGGSYEQYF.

This chain connects TRBV6-5 to TRBJ1-5; 8 bases are a match to TRBD1. The CDR3 is 14 residues long. Germline trimming cut 10 bases from V and 4 bases from J; bases unmatched to any gene: 9. Per germline, CDR1 MNHEY and CDR2 SVGAGI. The CDR3 loop reads CATLRTGPNQPQHF. The CDR3 nucleotides are TGTGCCACCCTCCGGACAGGGCCTAATCAGCCCCAGCATTTT.

The chain has TRBV24-1 and TRBJ1-6; 10 bases fit TRBD1. This CDR3 has 16 residues. CDR1 KGHDR and CDR2 SFDVKD come from the germline V gene. Trimming took 3 bases from V and 9 from J; bases not matched to a gene: 7. CDR3 coding DNA: TGTGCCACCAGTGATGGGGGACAGGGGTTGAGTTCACCCCTCCACTTT. It encodes CATSDGGQGLSSPLHF.

CDR3 amino acids: CASSPLSSTDTQYF. The CDR3 coding sequence is TGTGCCAGCTCGCCTCTATCTAGCACAGATACGCAGTATTTT. The gene calls are TRBV18 and TRBJ2-3; the D is unclear. Germline CDR1 is KGHSH and CDR2 is LQKENI. Trimming removed 6 bases from V and 0 bases from J, with 10 bases in between. The CDR3 covers 14 residues.

The genes are TRBV11-3 and TRBJ2-7; D perhaps matches TRBD1 (5 bases). The CDR3 loop spans 14 amino acids. Trimming took 1 base from V and 2 from J, leaving 9 bases between them. The germline V gene encodes CDR1 SGHNT and CDR2 YENEEA. CDR3 coding DNA: TGTGCCAGCAGCTTAGTTACAGGAACCTACGAGCAGTACTTC. It is translated as CASSLVTGTYEQYF.

The rearrangement joins TRBV24-1 to TRBJ2-5, with 10 nucleotides matching TRBD1. After removal of 3 bases from V and 5 bases from J, the junction contained 8 bases not matched to a gene. This CDR3 region has 16 residues. Germline V CDR1 and CDR2: KGHDR, SFDVKD. CDR3 nucleotide sequence: TGTGCCACCAGTGATCCTGGGACAGGGGTTCGGGAGACCCAGTACTTC. Its translation is CATSDPGTGVRETQYF.

This rearrangement joins TRBV9 to TRBJ1-1, with D unclear. CDR1 is SGDLS and CDR2 is YYNGEE in the germline V gene. V was pared by 6 bases and J by 5 bases, with 17 bases between. This CDR3 is 14 amino acids long. CDR3 DNA sequence: TGTGCCAGCACCCCACTTTTAACAGATACTGAAGCTTTCTTT. Amino acids: CASTPLLTDTEAFF.

The gene calls are TRBV5-5 and TRBJ2-7; D remains ambiguous. Germline V gene data show CDR1 as SGHKS and CDR2 as YYEKEE (reference sequence). Deletions cut 5 bases from V and 6 bases from J, with 15 bases between. This CDR3 is built from 13 residues. The CDR3 protein is CASSLRPGSEQYV. CDR3 in DNA: TGTGCCAGCAGTTTACGTCCAGGAAGCGAGCAGTACGTC.

This chain links TRBV9 with TRBJ2-2, with TRBD1 matching 7 bases. This CDR3 comprises 15 residues. The V gene end was trimmed by 3 bases and the J gene end by 1 base; junction bases not matched to a gene: 3. Germline loops: CDR1 SGDLS, CDR2 YYNGEE. The CDR3 DNA sequence: TGTGCCAGCAGCGCGACAGGGAAGAACACCGGGGAGCTGTTTTTT. Translated: CASSATGKNTGELFF.

This chain links TRBV6-5 with TRBJ2-7; possible D gene TRBD1, 6 bases. The CDR3 is 15 amino acids. V was trimmed by 6 bases and J by 5 bases, leaving 20 bases between them. The germline V gene encodes CDR1 MNHEY and CDR2 SVGAGI. CDR3 DNA: TGTGCCAGCAGATCCCGGACAGCCTCCAGGGACGAGCAGTACTTC. It is translated as CASRSRTASRDEQYF.

This clone was counted a single time. The rearrangement uses TRBV24-1 and TRBJ1-1; unclear D gene. Deletions cut 12 bases from V and 6 bases from J, with 19 bases between. This CDR3 is 13 amino acids long. Per germline, CDR1 KGHDR and CDR2 SFDVKD. CDR3 sequence (DNA): TGTGCCTCCACTGGAGTCCCGTGGTCTGAAGCTTTCTTT. Encoded protein: CASTGVPWSEAFF.

This clone came up once. The chain carries TRBV19 and TRBJ1-2, with 8 bases that match TRBD1. CDR1 is LNHDA and CDR2 is SQIVND in the germline V gene (reference sequence). This CDR3 comprises 13 residues. J was trimmed by 4 bases and V by 5 bases; bases with no gene match: 3. CDR3 nucleotides: TGTGCCAGTAGTCGGACAGGGACCTATGGCTACACCTTC. Protein: CASSRTGTYGYTF.

The table lists this clone with many counts. The chain's CDR3 is CSVERGGPDTQYF. The CDR3 nucleotides read TGCAGCGTTGAGCGGGGGGGCCCAGATACGCAGTATTTT. The rearrangement links TRBV29-1 to TRBJ2-3; 9 bases are shared with TRBD2. Looked up from germline, CDR1 is SQVTM and CDR2 is ANQGSEA. CDR3 length: 13 amino acids. The V and J ends lost 3 bases and 4 bases, in that order; junction bases with no gene match: 2.

The chain combines TRBV6-5 with TRBJ1-4; tentatively, D is TRBD1 (5 bases). With 6 bases removed from V and 0 bases from J, the gap between germline ends came to 8 bases. This CDR3 comprises 14 residues. CDR1 MNHEY and CDR2 SVGAGI come from the germline V gene. This chain's CDR3 is CASSPTATNEKLFF. The DNA for the CDR3 is TGTGCCAGCAGCCCGACAGCAACTAATGAAAAACTGTTTTTT.

The rearrangement joins TRBV6-2 or TRBV6-3 to TRBJ1-5; D is ambiguous. The germline CDR1 and CDR2 sequences are MNHEY and SVGEGT. The CDR3 is 14 residues long. Trimming shortened V by 0 bases and J by 7 bases, and 10 bases separated the two germline ends. As DNA, the CDR3 is TGTGCCAGCAGTTACTCGACGTTCAGGCAGCCCCAGCATTTT. Translating it yields CASSYSTFRQPQHF.

J is TRBJ1-3 and V is TRBV7-8, with D maybe TRBD1 (5 bases). Germline values: CDR1 SGHVS, CDR2 FQNEAQ. The CDR3 contains 16 residues. V lost 2 bases and J 7 bases, leaving 18 bases between the germline ends. CDR3 amino acids: CASSLIQGLLVNTIYF. The CDR3 region has the DNA TGTGCCAGCAGCTTAATTCAGGGTTTACTCGTTAACACCATATATTTT.

V gene TRBV5-1 combines with J gene TRBJ1-1; D not certain. The CDR3 has 15 residues. The V end lost 1 base, the J end lost 1 base, and 11 bases lay between the germline ends. CDR1 and CDR2 from the germline V gene are SGHRS and YFSETQ. The CDR3 sequence is CASSLSSSRNTEAFF. For the CDR3, the DNA is TGCGCCAGCAGCTTGAGTAGTTCGAGGAACACTGAAGCTTTCTTT.